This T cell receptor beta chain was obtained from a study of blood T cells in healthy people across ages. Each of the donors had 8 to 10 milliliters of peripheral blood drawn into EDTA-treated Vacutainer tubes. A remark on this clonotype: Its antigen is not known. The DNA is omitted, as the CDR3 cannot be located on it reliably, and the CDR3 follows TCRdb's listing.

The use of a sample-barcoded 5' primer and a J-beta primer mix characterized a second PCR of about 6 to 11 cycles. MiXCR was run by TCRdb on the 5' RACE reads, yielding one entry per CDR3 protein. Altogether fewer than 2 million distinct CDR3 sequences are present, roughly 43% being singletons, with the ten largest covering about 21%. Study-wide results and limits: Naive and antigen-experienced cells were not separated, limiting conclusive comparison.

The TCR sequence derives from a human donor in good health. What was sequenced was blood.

This CDR3 is CASSQMTFNYGYTFGSGNTEAFF. J is TRBJ1-1 and V is TRBV4-3. The CDR3 is 23 residues long, counting both termini. Germline-derived CDR1 and CDR2 are LGHNA and YSLEER.